The source of this T cell receptor (beta chain) is a study of identical twins. Study-wide results and caveats: Analyses based on zero insertions could be partly confounded by invariant MAIT and iNKT cells.

There are a few counts of this clonotype. No antigen is known for it. TCRdb re-derived calls from the 5' RACE reads in MiXCR, one entry per CDR3 protein. The sample contains approximately 590,000 distinct CDR3 sequences, 9.6% of which appear only once. Germline lookup yields CDR1 SGHTA and CDR2 FQGNSA. The V end lost 3 bases, the J end lost 2 bases, and 11 bases lay between the germline ends. The CDR3 is made up of 15 amino acids. The same data also contributed to another study, on yellow fever vaccine responses in identical twins.

V and J are TRBV7-2 and TRBJ2-1, with D perhaps TRBD1 (6 bases). The sequence came from a woman aged 18-29 years in good health. The material sequenced was PBMCs. The CDR3 bases are TGTGCCAGCAGCTTGATAGGGGGAACCTACAATGAGCAGTTCTTC. Its protein is CASSLIGGTYNEQFF.